Listed here is a single TCR beta chain. The data derive from a study of blood T cell repertoires in COVID-19. Overall study: T cells, B-cell-depleted T cells, or PBMCs supplied cDNA or gDNA.

V was clipped by 6 bases and J by 0 bases; unmatched bases: 11. CDR1 is MNHEY, CDR2 SVGEGT, per germline. This CDR3 is built from 17 residues. Per the authors' pipeline: Reference gene primer amplification in the assay estimated nucleated cell counts. This table comes from immunoSEQ multiplex PCR, and its TCRdb copy is limited to in-frame clones, with some not included. Clone size and V and J calls were adopted from that table, with D and trimming inferred from the DNA. The sample comprises more than 85,000 clones, 80% to 90% of which are singletons, and about 25% rests with the top ten. This receptor was obtained from a man between 60 and 70 years old with acute or convalescent COVID-19. The sequenced sample consisted of peripheral blood. The chain has TRBV6-2 or TRBV6-3 and TRBJ1-5; 7 bases map to TRBD1. CDR3 nucleotide sequence: TGTGCCAGCAGCCGACGGACAGGTGATTATAGCAATCAGCCCCAGCATTTT. Protein: CASSRRTGDYSNQPQHF.